The source of this T cell receptor beta chain is a study of tumor and adjacent non-tumor tissue in lung cancer. Findings and limits, study-wide: Shorter survival was associated with higher TCR diversity in tumors. Tumor repertoires had a smaller top 100 clone share than normal lung. Significantly higher TCR diversity was found in tumor than normal lung.

RNA was extracted from bulk tissue without any cell sorting. Distant lung tissue was collected more than 3 cm away from the tumor edge. Germline V lookup: CDR1 SGHDT, CDR2 YYEEEE. The CDR3 contains 11 residues. V was trimmed by 5 bases and J by 9 bases, leaving 12 bases between them. For this clonotype: Its matching antigen is unknown.

A modified ARM-PCR protocol with three rounds of nested PCR amplified TCRbeta. TCRdb re-called the multiplex PCR reads with MiXCR, one entry per CDR3 protein. The profile shows approximately 100,000 distinct CDR3 sequences, roughly two thirds of them singletons. The J gene is TRBJ2-7, the V gene TRBV5-6, with D hard to call. Input material: distant non-tumor lung tissue. This receptor was identified in a man aged 30 to 39 with non-small cell lung cancer. The CDR3: CASRSVGRQYF. CDR3 in DNA: TGTGCCAGCAGAAGCGTGGGCAGGCAGTACTTC.